What follows describes a single T cell receptor beta chain. Its antigen is not identified. Some clones are missing from TCRdb's copy, which holds only in-frame ones; the method was immunoSEQ multiplex PCR. This table holds 120,000 to 150,000 clones, more than 75% found once. The record originates from a study of T cell responses to AZD1222 COVID-19 vaccine. About the study: Pooled samples include second doses given at about 4 or 12 weeks. General study points: Clonal diversity may have been underestimated in mostly white British donors. Spike-specific TCR depth and breadth grew after two AZD1222 doses. Baseline serostatus was positive in only 5 to 7 AZD1222 recipients.

The CDR3 spans 15 residues. The V and J ends lost 5 bases and 7 bases, in that order; junction bases with no gene match: 10. Germline assignment: CDR1 LNHDA and CDR2 SQIVND (reference sequence). The chain has TRBV19 and TRBJ1-4; TRBD1 matches 7 bases. The sample here was peripheral blood, taken on day 0 of AZD1222 vaccination. This TCR was recovered from an adult in good health. The CDR3 reads CASSPWTGGSEKLFF. DNA for the CDR3: TGTGCCAGTAGTCCATGGACAGGTGGATCTGAAAAACTGTTTTTT. Combining the CDR3 with reference TRBV19 and TRBJ1-4 gives the whole variable domain DGGITQSPKYLFRKEGQNVTLSCEQNLNHDAMYWYRQDPGQGLRLIYYSQIVNDFQKGDIAEGYSVSREKKESFPLTVTSAQKNPTAFYLCASSPWTGGSEKLFFGSGTQLSVL.